This T cell receptor beta chain appears in the sequencing data of a study of T cell responses to AZD1222 COVID-19 vaccine. At the level of the study: Analyses pooled second doses at about 4 or about 12 weeks.

Study-wide findings and caveats: Without day 14 samples, only post-peak T cell repertoires were studied. Vaccine-related CD4 TCRs covered spike, predominating at 160-218 and 743-854.

Assay: immunoSEQ multiplex PCR; the TCRdb copy retains only in-frame clones and omits some. The sample consists of approximately 140,000 clones, around 89% of them appearing once. This CDR3 is 11 amino acids long. Of note for this clone: Its antigen remains unknown. A junction end diverges from the germline sequence, so it may reflect a read error.

J is TRBJ2-3 and V is TRBV12-3 or TRBV12-4, with D hard to call. The source material was peripheral blood, sampled on day 0 of AZD1222 vaccination. The receptor comes from an adult in good health. The CDR3 sequence is CASSSTFLLNF. The CDR3 nucleotides read TGTGCCAGCAGTTCGACTTTTTTATTGAATTTT.